This T cell receptor (beta chain) derives from a study of vaccination and CD4 T cells after COVID-19. The Oncomine TCR Beta short-read assay was applied to DNA of cultured CD4+ T cells. TCRdb used MiXCR to reprocess the PCR reads, holding one entry per CDR3 protein. The table has about 12,000 distinct CDR3 sequences, roughly 30% seen once. Trimming took 2 bases from V and 7 from J; bases not matched to a gene: 7. Germline V gene lookup returns CDR1 SGDLS and CDR2 YYNGEE. This CDR3 is built from 15 residues. Regarding treatment: roughly 10-day PBMC culture with coronavirus spike peptide pools or control peptides (ViraFEST assay). As regards this clonotype: Its antigen is still unknown.

Sequencing used CD4+ T cells from blood, cultured in vitro, obtained after SARS-CoV-2 vaccination. This clonotype originated in a human donor who had recovered from COVID-19. The chain is built from TRBV9 and TRBJ2-1; 9 bases are shared with TRBD2. The chain's CDR3 is CASSVGTSLTNEQFF. The CDR3 coding sequence is TGTGCCAGCAGCGTCGGGACTAGCCTCACGAATGAGCAGTTCTTC.